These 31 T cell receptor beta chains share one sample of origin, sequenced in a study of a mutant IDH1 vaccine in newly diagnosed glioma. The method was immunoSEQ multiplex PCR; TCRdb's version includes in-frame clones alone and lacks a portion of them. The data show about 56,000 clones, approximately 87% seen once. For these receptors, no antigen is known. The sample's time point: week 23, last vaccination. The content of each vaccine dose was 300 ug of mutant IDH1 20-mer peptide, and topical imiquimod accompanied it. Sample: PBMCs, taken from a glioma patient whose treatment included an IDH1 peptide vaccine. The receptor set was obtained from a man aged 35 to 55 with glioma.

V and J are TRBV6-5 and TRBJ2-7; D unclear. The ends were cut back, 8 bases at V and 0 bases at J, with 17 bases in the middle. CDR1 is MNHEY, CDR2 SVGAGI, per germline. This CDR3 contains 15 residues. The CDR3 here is CASSTSKVVSYEQYF. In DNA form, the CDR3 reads TGTGCCAGCTCTACTTCGAAGGTCGTCTCCTACGAGCAGTACTTC.

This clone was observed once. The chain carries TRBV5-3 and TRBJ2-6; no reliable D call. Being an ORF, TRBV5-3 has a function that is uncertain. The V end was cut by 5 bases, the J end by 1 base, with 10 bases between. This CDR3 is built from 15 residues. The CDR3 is CARSPGPSGANVLTF. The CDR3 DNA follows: TGTGCCAGAAGTCCAGGCCCATCTGGGGCCAACGTCCTGACTTTC.

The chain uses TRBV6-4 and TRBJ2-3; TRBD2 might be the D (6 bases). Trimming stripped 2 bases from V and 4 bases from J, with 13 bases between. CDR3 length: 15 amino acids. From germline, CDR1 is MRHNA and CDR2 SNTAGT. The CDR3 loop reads CASSDRQGGADTQYF. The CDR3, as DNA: TGTGCCAGCAGTGACCGGCAGGGAGGTGCAGATACGCAGTATTTT.

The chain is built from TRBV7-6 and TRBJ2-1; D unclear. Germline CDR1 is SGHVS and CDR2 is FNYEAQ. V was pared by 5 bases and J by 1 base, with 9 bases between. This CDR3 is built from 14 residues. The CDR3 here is CASSPTSSYNEQFF. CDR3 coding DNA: TGTGCCAGCAGCCCGACGAGTTCCTACAATGAGCAGTTCTTC.

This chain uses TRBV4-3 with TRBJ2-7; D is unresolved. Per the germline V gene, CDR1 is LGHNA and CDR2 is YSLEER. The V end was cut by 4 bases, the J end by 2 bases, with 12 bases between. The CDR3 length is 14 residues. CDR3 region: CASSPSRATYEQYF. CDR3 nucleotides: TGCGCCAGCAGCCCCTCAAGGGCTACCTACGAGCAGTACTTC.

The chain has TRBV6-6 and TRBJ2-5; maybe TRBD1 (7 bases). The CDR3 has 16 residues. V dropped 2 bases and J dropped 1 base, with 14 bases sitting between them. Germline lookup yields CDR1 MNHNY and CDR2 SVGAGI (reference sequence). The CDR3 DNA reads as TGTGCCAGCAGTTACGGTGCGGGACAGATCCAAGAGACCCAGTACTTC. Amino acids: CASSYGAGQIQETQYF.

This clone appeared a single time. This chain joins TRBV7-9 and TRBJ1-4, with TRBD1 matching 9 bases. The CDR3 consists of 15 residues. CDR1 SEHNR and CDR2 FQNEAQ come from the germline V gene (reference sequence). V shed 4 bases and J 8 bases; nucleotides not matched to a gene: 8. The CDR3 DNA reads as TGTGCCAGCAGCTCCCCGGGGACAGGGAGGGAAAAACTGTTTTTT. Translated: CASSSPGTGREKLFF.

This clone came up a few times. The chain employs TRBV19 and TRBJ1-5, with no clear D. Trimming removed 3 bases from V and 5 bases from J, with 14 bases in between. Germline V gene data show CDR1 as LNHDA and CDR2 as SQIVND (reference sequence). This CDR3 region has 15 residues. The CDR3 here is CASSIPGLSDQPQHF. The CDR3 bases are TGTGCCAGTAGTATCCCGGGGTTGAGCGATCAGCCCCAGCATTTT.

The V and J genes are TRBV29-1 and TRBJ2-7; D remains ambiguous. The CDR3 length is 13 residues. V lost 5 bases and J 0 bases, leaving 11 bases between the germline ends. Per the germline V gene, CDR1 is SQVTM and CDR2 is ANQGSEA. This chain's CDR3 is CSVSHGLSYEQYF. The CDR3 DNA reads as TGCAGCGTTTCACACGGGCTCTCCTACGAGCAGTACTTC.

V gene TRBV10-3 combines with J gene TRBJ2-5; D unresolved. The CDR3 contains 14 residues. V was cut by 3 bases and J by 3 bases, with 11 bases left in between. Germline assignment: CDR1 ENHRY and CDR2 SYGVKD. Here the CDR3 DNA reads TGTGCCATCAGTGATCCCGGAACCGAAGAGACCCAGTACTTC. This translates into CAISDPGTEETQYF.

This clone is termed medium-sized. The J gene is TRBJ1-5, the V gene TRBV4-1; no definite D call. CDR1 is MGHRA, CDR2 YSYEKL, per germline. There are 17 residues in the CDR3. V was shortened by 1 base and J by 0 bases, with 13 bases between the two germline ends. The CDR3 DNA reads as TGCGCCAGCAGCCAAGCCGGTTTCGGCGTTAGCAATCAGCCCCAGCATTTT. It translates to CASSQAGFGVSNQPQHF.

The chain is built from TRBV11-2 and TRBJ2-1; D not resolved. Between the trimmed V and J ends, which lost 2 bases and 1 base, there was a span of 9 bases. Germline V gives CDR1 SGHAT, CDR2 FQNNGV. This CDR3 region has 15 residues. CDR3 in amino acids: CASSLSPISYNEQFF. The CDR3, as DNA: TGTGCCAGCAGCTTATCTCCCATATCCTACAATGAGCAGTTCTTC.

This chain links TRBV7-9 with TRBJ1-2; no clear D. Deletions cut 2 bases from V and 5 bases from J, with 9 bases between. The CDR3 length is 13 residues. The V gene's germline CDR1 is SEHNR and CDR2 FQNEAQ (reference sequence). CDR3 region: CASSLFPEYGYTF. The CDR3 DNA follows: TGTGCCAGCAGCTTATTCCCGGAATATGGCTACACCTTC.

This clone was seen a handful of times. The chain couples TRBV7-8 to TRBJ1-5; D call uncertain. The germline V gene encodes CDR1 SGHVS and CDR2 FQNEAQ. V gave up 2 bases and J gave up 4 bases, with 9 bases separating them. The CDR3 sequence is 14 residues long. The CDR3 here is CASSLQSANQPQHF. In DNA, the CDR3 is TGTGCCAGCAGCTTACAGTCCGCTAATCAGCCCCAGCATTTT.

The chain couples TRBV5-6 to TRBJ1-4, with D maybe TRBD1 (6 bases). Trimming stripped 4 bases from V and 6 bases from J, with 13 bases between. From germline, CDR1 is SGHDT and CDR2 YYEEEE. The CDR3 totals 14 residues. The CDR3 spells CASSRTGSDEKLFF. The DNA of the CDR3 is TGTGCCAGCAGCCGAACAGGGAGTGATGAAAAACTGTTTTTT.

The CDR3 loop reads CASSGRFSGANVLTF. The CDR3 DNA is TGTGCCAGCAGTGGCCGATTCTCTGGGGCCAACGTCCTGACTTTC. The V and J genes are TRBV6-1 and TRBJ2-6; D is unclear. Trimming removed 4 bases from V and 0 bases from J, with 7 bases in between. Germline V CDR1 and CDR2: MNHNS, SASEGT. The CDR3 spans 15 residues.

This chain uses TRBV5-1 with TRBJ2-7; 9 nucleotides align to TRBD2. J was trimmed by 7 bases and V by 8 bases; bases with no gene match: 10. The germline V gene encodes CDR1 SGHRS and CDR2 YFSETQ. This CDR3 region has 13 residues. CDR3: CARNPGLAGEQYF. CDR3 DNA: TGCGCCAGGAACCCGGGACTAGCCGGAGAGCAGTACTTC.

CDR3 in DNA: TGTGCCAGCAGCCAATACCCCCCCAAGGACTACACTGAAGCTTTCTTT. Translating gives CASSQYPPKDYTEAFF. The chain recombines TRBV4-2 with TRBJ1-1; D is unresolved. Trimming shortened V by 2 bases and J by 3 bases, and 16 bases separated the two germline ends. CDR3 size: 16 residues. Germline CDR1 and CDR2: LGHNA and YNFKEQ.

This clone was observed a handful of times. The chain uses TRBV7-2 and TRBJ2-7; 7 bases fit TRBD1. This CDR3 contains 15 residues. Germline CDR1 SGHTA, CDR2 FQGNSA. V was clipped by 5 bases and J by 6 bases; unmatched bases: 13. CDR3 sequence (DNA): TGTGCCAGCAGCCCACCGTTTGGACAGGCGAGCGAGCAGTACTTC. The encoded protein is CASSPPFGQASEQYF.

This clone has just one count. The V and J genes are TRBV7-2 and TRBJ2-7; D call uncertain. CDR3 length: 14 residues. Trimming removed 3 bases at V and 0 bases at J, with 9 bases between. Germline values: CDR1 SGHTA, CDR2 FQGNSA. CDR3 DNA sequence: TGTGCCAGCAGCTTTGAGTTTAGCTCCTACGAGCAGTACTTC. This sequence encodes CASSFEFSSYEQYF. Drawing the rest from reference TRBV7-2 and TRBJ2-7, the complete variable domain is GAGVSQSPSNKVTEKGKDVELRCDPISGHTALYWYRQSLGQGLEFLIYFQGNSAPDKSGLPSDRFSAERTGGSVSTLTIQRTQQEDSAVYLCASSFEFSSYEQYFGPGTRLTVT.

The CDR3 loop reads CASSPLEGTQETQYF. CDR3 sequence (DNA): TGTGCCAGCTCACCACTGGAGGGAACACAAGAGACCCAGTACTTC. The rearrangement links TRBV18 to TRBJ2-5, with a weak D call TRBD2 (6 bases). Germline V gives CDR1 KGHSH, CDR2 LQKENI. Trimming removed 1 base at V and 2 bases at J, with 11 bases between. The CDR3 spans 15 residues.

CDR3 loop: CATRGQLEPQHF. CDR3 nucleotides: TGTGCCACTCGGGGACAGTTGGAGCCCCAGCATTTT. This chain uses TRBV28 with TRBJ1-5, with TRBD1 identical over 7 bases. Germline values: CDR1 MDHEN, CDR2 SYDVKM. Trimming removed 10 bases from V and 8 bases from J; junction bases left unmatched: 8. The CDR3 sequence is 12 residues long.

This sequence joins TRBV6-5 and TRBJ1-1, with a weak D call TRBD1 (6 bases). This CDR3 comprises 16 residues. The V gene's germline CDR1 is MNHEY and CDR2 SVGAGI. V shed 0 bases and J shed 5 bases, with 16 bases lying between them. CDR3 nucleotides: TGTGCCAGCAGTTACTCGTTGTGGGGGGCTGGAACTGAAGCTTTCTTT. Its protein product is CASSYSLWGAGTEAFF.

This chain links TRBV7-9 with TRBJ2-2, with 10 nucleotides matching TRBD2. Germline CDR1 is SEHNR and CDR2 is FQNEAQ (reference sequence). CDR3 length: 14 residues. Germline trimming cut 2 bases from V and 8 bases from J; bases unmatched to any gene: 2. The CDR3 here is CASSLIAGGGELFF. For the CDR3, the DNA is TGTGCCAGCAGCTTAATAGCGGGAGGAGGGGAGCTGTTTTTT.

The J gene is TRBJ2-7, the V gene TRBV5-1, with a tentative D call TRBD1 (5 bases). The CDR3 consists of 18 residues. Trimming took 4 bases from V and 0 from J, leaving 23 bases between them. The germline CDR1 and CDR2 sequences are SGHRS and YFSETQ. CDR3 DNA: TGCGCCAGCAGCGTTGGGCCCAGGGTCTCCCTCAGCTCCTACGAGCAGTACTTC. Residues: CASSVGPRVSLSSYEQYF.

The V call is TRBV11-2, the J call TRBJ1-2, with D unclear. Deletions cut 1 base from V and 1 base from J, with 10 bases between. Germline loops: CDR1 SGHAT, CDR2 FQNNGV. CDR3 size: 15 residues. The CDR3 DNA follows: TGTGCCAGCAGCTTAGGATCGGGTGTTAACTATGGCTACACCTTC. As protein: CASSLGSGVNYGYTF.

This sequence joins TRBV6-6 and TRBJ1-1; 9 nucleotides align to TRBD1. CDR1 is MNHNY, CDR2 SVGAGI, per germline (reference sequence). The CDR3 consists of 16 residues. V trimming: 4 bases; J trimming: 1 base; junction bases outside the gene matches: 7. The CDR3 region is CASSFTGGASNTEAFF. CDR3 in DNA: TGTGCCAGCAGTTTTACAGGGGGCGCTTCGAACACTGAAGCTTTCTTT.

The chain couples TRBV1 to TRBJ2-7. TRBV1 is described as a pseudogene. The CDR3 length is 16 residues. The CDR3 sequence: CTSSGAEGSLPYEQYF. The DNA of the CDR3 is TGCACCAGCAGCGGCGCCGAAGGCTCCTTGCCCTACGAGCAGTACTTC.

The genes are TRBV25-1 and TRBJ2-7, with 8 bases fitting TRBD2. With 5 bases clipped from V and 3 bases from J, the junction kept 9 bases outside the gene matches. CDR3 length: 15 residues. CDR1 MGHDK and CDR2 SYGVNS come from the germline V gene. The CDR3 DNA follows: TGTGCCAGCAGTAACGGGAGGGCCGTATTCTACGAGCAGTACTTC. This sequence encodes CASSNGRAVFYEQYF.

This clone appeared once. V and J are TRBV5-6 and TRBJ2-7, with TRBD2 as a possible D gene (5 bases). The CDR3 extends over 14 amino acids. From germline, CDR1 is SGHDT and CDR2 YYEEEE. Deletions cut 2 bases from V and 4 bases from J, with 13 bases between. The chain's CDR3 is CASSLVSGTYEQYF. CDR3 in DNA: TGTGCCAGCAGCTTAGTCAGCGGAACATACGAGCAGTACTTC.

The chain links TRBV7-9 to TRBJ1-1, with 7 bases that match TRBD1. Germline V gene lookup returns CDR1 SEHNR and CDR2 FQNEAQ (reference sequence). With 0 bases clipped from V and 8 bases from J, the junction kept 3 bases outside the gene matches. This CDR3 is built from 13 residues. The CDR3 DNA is TGTGCCAGCAGCTTAGCCGGGACAGTGGAAGCTTTCTTT. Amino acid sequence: CASSLAGTVEAFF.